A selection of T cell receptor beta chains follows, all from one sample in a study of shared clonotypes between healthy human individuals. TCRdb's table, derived via immunoSEQ multiplex PCR, lists solely in-frame clones and lacks some. This sample carries under 350,000 clones, over 75% of them seen once, and the ten largest clones take 15% to 20%. Specimen: memory CD8+ T cells sorted from blood. These TCRs come from a man in his late teens or twenties in good health. The CDR3 runs from the conserved cysteine through the conserved F or W. A D gene is named only where the DNA matches it firmly. Where a row states a size, it is once, few, many or the class of an expanded clone; other rows omit it.

>TRBJ1-1|-|-|TRBV7-6
TGTGCCAGCAGCCCAAGCACTGAAGCTTTCTTT
CASSPSTEAFF
>TRBJ2-4|-|-|TRBV28
TGTGCCAGCCAATCAGGGACCAAAAACATTCAGTACTTC
CASQSGTKNIQYF
>TRBJ2-7|-|TRBD2|TRBV6-1
TGTGCCAGCAGTGGGCTAGCGGGAGGAGATGAGCAGTACTTC
CASSGLAGGDEQYF
>TRBJ1-3|-|TRBD1|TRBV7-9
TGTGCCAGCAGCTTAGGGACAGGGTTGGACACCATATATTTT
CASSLGTGLDTIYF
>TRBJ2-3|-|-|TRBV10-2
TGCGCCAGCAGTGAGTACAGAGACACAGATACGCAGTATTTT
CASSEYRDTDTQYF
>TRBJ2-7|-|TRBD2|TRBV7-2
TGTGCCAGCAGTATACGGACTAGCGGGAGCTACGAGCAGTACTTC
CASSIRTSGSYEQYF
>TRBJ2-3|-|-|TRBV5-1
TGCGCCAGCAGCTTGGCAGTAGCGGCAGATACGCAGTATTTT
CASSLAVAADTQYF
>TRBJ2-1|-|-|TRBV13
TGTGCCAGCACCAGCGGAGACGGGCGAATCTACAATGAGCAGTTCTTC
CASTSGDGRIYNEQFF
>TRBJ1-1|-|TRBD1|TRBV7-9
TGTGCCAGCAGCCCCCCCCTCTTTCCCAGGGGGCTAGGGACTGAAGCTTTCTTT
CASSPPLFPRGLGTEAFF
>TRBJ2-5|-|TRBD2|TRBV13
TGTGCCAGCAGTTCGCGGGGGGCAGGATTTCCGACCCAGTACTTC
CASSSRGAGFPTQYF
>TRBJ1-5|many|-|TRBV5-6
TGTGCCAGCAGCCTTTGGCAGACTAGCAATCAGCCCCAGCATTTT
CASSLWQTSNQPQHF
>TRBJ2-5|few|-|TRBV25-1
TGTGCCAGCAGTGAATTCGGAGGAGGGGAGACCCAGTACTTC
CASSEFGGGETQYF
>TRBJ1-2|-|-|TRBV30
TGTGCCTGGAGTTTTGGTCTCAAGGGCAACACCTTC
CAWSFGLKGNTF
>TRBJ1-3|-|-|TRBV2
TGTGCCAGCAACAGGGACTTTAGCTCTGGAAACACCATATATTTT
CASNRDFSSGNTIYF
>TRBJ2-7|-|TRBD1|TRBV7-6
TGTGCCAGCAGCTTAGCGGAAGACCGGGACAGGGTCTCCTACGAGCAGTACTTC
CASSLAEDRDRVSYEQYF
>TRBJ2-1|-|TRBD2|TRBV2
TGTGCCAGCACGGAGCGGGAGAATGAGCAGTTCTTC
CASTERENEQFF
>TRBJ2-4|-|-|TRBV11-2
TGTGCCAGCCACCCCGGCGGAAACAGAGGTAAAAACATTCAGTACTTC
CASHPGGNRGKNIQYF
>TRBJ2-7|once|TRBD1|TRBV28
TGTGCCAGCAGTTCCCGGGACAGAGAGTACGAGCAGTACTTC
CASSSRDREYEQYF
>TRBJ1-1|-|-|TRBV30
TGTGCCTGGGAATTGAACACTGAAGCTTTCTTT
CAWELNTEAFF
>TRBJ1-2|-|-|TRBV4-3
TGCGCCAGCAGCCAAGACTATAGTCTCGAGGGTGCCTTTGGCTACACCTTC
CASSQDYSLEGAFGYTF
>TRBJ2-3|-|TRBD2|TRBV7-9
TGTGCCAGCAGCTTAGCAAGCGGGGGGGCATATGATACGCAGTATTTT
CASSLASGGAYDTQYF
>TRBJ2-1|-|-|TRBV4-1
TGCGCCAGCAGCCAGGACAATGAGCAGTTCTTC
CASSQDNEQFF
>TRBJ1-5|-|-|TRBV27
TGTGCCAGCAGTTTATACAGGAGCAATCAGCCCCAGCATTTT
CASSLYRSNQPQHF
>TRBJ1-2|once|-|TRBV6-1
TGTGCCAGCAGTCCGACAGGAGGCTATGGCTACACCTTC
CASSPTGGYGYTF
>TRBJ2-7|-|-|TRBV10-3
TGTGCCATCAGTGAGTCCTGGGGGCAGGGGCCCACCTACGAGCAGTACTTC
CAISESWGQGPTYEQYF
>TRBJ2-5|-|-|TRBV6-5
TGTGCCAGCGGCACGTGGGGCCAAGAGACCCAGTACTTC
CASGTWGQETQYF
>TRBJ1-5|once|TRBD1|TRBV19
TGTGCCAGTAGTATTACAGGGGGCGATCAGCCCCAGCATTTT
CASSITGGDQPQHF
>TRBJ2-7|-|TRBD2|TRBV5-6
TGTGCCAGCAGCATGGGACTAGCGGGAGCTCCCTACGAGCAGTACTTC
CASSMGLAGAPYEQYF
>TRBJ2-3|-|TRBD2|TRBV6-5
TGTGCCAGCAGTTACTCTAGCGGGGAGTTCACAGATACGCAGTATTTT
CASSYSSGEFTDTQYF
>TRBJ2-7|-|-|TRBV10-1
TGCGCCAGCAGTGAGTCCCCCGCGGGATCCTACGAGCAGTACTTC
CASSESPAGSYEQYF
>TRBJ1-1|-|-|TRBV11-2
TGTGCCAGCAGCTTAGATCTAATTATAACAGAGAACACTGAAGCTTTCTTT
CASSLDLIITENTEAFF
>TRBJ2-4|-|-|TRBV6-5
TGTGCCAGCAGTGACTACCTAAACATTCAGTACTTC
CASSDYLNIQYF
>TRBJ2-3|-|TRBD1|TRBV10-3
TGTGCCATCAGTGGGGGACAGGGGGTGACAGATACGCAGTATTTT
CAISGGQGVTDTQYF
>TRBJ2-7|-|-|TRBV7-9
TGTGCCAGCAGCTTAGTCTGGGGCAGGGCGGAAGTCCCGGGCTACGAGCAGTACTTC
CASSLVWGRAEVPGYEQYF
>TRBJ1-2|-|-|TRBV4-1
TGCGCCAGCAGCCAAGAAGACGAGGGGCAGGACTATGGCTACACCTTC
CASSQEDEGQDYGYTF
>TRBJ2-7|-|TRBD1|TRBV27
TGTGCCAGCAGTTTGGGGGACAGCCGCACCTACGAGCAGTACTTC
CASSLGDSRTYEQYF
>TRBJ1-3|once|TRBD1|TRBV7-9
TGTGCCAGCAGCTTTCACGGGACAGGCGTAGGGAACACCATATATTTT
CASSFHGTGVGNTIYF
>TRBJ2-7|-|-|TRBV28
TGTGCCAGCAGCCGGGACCTTTCGGCCTACGAGCAGTACTTC
CASSRDLSAYEQYF
>TRBJ2-7|-|-|TRBV6-5
TGTGCCAGCAGTTACTCGGAAGCAGGCGAGCAGTACTTC
CASSYSEAGEQYF
>TRBJ2-5|-|-|TRBV5-4
TGTGCCAGCAGCTTGGTGGGGCAAGAGACCCAGTACTTC
CASSLVGQETQYF
>TRBJ2-7|-|-|TRBV5-1
TGCGCCAGCAGCTTCGACAGGAGCTCCTACGAGCAGTACTTC
CASSFDRSSYEQYF
>TRBJ1-1|-|TRBD1|TRBV4-1
TGCGCCAGCAGCCAGAGGGACAGCATGAACACTGAAGCTTTCTTT
CASSQRDSMNTEAFF
>TRBJ2-2|-|TRBD2|TRBV7-8
TGTGCCAGCAGCTCCCCGGGACTAGCGGGGGCCCTCCCGAACACCGGGGAGCTGTTTTTT
CASSSPGLAGALPNTGELFF
>TRBJ2-7|-|TRBD1|TRBV4-1
TGCGCCAGCAGCACCCGGGACAGGACCTACGAGCAGTACTTC
CASSTRDRTYEQYF
>TRBJ2-7|-|-|TRBV4-1
TGCGCCAGCAGCCAAGATCGGCCCTCTGGCGTGCAGTACTTC
CASSQDRPSGVQYF
>TRBJ2-2|-|TRBD2|TRBV7-8
TGTGCCGCACCCTTTGCGGGAGGGCCGATCGGGGAGCTGTTTTTT
CAAPFAGGPIGELFF
>TRBJ2-1|-|TRBD2|TRBV7-9
TGTGCCAGCAGCGAGGGACTAGCGGGGGGAAGCTCCTACAATGAGCAGTTCTTC
CASSEGLAGGSSYNEQFF
>TRBJ2-7|-|-|TRBV6-1
TGTGCCAGCAGTGAAAGGCGCCCTCGGGAGCAGTACTTC
CASSERRPREQYF
>TRBJ2-3|-|-|TRBV28
TGTGCCAGCAGCCCGTTTCGATTACTAGTATACGAAGATACGCAGTATTTT
CASSPFRLLVYEDTQYF
>TRBJ1-1|-|-|TRBV6-5
TGTGCCAGCAGTCCGCAGGGGCCTGAAGCTTTCTTT
CASSPQGPEAFF
>TRBJ2-7|-|TRBD1|TRBV5-6
TGTGCCAGCAGTTTAACAGGGGAAGAAGGCTACGAGCAGTACTTC
CASSLTGEEGYEQYF
>TRBJ2-1|-|TRBD2|TRBV7-2
TGTGCCAGCAGCACTAGCGCGAGCTCCTACAATGAGCAGTTCTTC
CASSTSASSYNEQFF
>TRBJ2-3|-|TRBD2|TRBV27
TGTGCCAGCAGTGTTCTCGCTAGCGGGGGGGCCACAGATACGCAGTATTTT
CASSVLASGGATDTQYF
>TRBJ2-1|-|TRBD2|TRBV15
TGTGCCACCAGCAGAGAAGGACTAGCGGGAACCTACAATGAGCAGTTCTTC
CATSREGLAGTYNEQFF